Sequencing of this T cell receptor (beta chain) was carried out in a study of blood T cells in healthy people across ages. Together with a sample-barcoded 5' primer, a J-beta primer mix was included in a second PCR lasting roughly 7 to 11 cycles. MiXCR, applied by TCRdb to the 5' RACE reads, yields one record per CDR3 protein. The table shows some 930,000 distinct CDR3 sequences, with about 27% occurring only once. CDR3 length equals 16 residues. The V and J ends lost 4 bases and 0 bases respectively, with 16 bases between them. From germline, CDR1 is SEHNR and CDR2 FQNEAQ (reference sequence). These same records also appear under a second study, on T cells of mothers and their children.

The receptor was derived from a woman in her thirties or forties in good health. The sample was blood. V and J are TRBV7-9 and TRBJ2-7; D is tentatively TRBD1 or TRBD2 (5 bases each). CDR3 sequence: CASSSVLEGSSYEQYF. CDR3 coding DNA: TGTGCCAGCAGCTCAGTTTTAGAGGGGAGCTCCTACGAGCAGTACTTC.